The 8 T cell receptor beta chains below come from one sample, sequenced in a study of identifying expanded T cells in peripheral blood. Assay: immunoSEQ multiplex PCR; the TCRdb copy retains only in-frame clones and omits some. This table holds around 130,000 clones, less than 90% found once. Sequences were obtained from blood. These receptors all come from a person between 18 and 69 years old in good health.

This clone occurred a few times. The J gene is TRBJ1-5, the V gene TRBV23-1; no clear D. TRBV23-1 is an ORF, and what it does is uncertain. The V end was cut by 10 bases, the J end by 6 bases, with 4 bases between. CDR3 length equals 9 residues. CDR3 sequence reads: CATVQPQHF. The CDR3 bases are TGCGCCACCGTTCAGCCCCAGCATTTT.

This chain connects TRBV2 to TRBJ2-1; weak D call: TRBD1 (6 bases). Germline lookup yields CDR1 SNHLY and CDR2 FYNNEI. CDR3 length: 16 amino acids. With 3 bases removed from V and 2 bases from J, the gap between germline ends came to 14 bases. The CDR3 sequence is CASSEFSDRPYNEQFF. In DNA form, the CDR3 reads TGTGCCAGCAGTGAGTTCTCGGACAGACCCTACAATGAGCAGTTCTTC.

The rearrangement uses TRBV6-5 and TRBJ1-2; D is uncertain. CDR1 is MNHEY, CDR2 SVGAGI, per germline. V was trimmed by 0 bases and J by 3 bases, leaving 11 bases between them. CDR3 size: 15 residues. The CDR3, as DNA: TGTGCCAGCAGTTACTCGAGTTCAGCGGACTATGGCTACACCTTC. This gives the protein CASSYSSSADYGYTF.

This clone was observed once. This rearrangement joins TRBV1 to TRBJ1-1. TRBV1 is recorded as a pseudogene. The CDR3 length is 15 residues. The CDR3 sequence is CTSSQDPGDNTEAFF. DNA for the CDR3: TGCACCAGCAGCCAAGATCCAGGAGACAACACTGAAGCTTTCTTT.

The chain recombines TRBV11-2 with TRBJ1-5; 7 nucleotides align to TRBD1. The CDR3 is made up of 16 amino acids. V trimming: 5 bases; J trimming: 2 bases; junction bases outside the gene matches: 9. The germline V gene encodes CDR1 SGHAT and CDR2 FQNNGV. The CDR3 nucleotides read TGTGCCAGCAGCCAATCGACAGGGTTTGGCAATCAGCCCCAGCATTTT. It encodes CASSQSTGFGNQPQHF. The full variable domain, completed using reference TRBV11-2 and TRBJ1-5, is EAGVAQSPRYKIIEKRQSVAFWCNPISGHATLYWYQQILGQGPKLLIQFQNNGVVDDSQLPKDRFSAERLKGVDSTLKIQPAKLEDSAVYLCASSQSTGFGNQPQHFGDGTRLSIL.

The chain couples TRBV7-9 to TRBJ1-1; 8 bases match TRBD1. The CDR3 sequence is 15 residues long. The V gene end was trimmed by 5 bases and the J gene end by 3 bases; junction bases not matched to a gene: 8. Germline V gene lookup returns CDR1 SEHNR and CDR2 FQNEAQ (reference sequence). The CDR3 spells CASSDWTGQDTEAFF. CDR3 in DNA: TGTGCCAGCAGCGATTGGACAGGGCAGGACACTGAAGCTTTCTTT. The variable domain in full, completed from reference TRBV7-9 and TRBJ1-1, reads DTGVSQNPRHKITKRGQNVTFRCDPISEHNRLYWYRQTLGQGPEFLTYFQNEAQLEKSRLLSDRFSAERPKGSFSTLEIQRTEQGDSAMYLCASSDWTGQDTEAFFGQGTRLTVV.

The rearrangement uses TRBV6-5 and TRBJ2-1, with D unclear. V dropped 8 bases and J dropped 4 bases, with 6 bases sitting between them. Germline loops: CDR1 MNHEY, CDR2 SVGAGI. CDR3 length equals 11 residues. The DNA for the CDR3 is TGTGCCAGCCACCGATACAATGAGCAGTTCTTC. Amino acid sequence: CASHRYNEQFF.

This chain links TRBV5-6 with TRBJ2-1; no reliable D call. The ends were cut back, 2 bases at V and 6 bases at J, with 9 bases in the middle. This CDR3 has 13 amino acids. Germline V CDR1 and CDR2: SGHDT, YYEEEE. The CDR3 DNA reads TGTGCCAGCAGCTTCCAAGTTCCCAATGAGCAGTTCTTC. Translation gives CASSFQVPNEQFF.